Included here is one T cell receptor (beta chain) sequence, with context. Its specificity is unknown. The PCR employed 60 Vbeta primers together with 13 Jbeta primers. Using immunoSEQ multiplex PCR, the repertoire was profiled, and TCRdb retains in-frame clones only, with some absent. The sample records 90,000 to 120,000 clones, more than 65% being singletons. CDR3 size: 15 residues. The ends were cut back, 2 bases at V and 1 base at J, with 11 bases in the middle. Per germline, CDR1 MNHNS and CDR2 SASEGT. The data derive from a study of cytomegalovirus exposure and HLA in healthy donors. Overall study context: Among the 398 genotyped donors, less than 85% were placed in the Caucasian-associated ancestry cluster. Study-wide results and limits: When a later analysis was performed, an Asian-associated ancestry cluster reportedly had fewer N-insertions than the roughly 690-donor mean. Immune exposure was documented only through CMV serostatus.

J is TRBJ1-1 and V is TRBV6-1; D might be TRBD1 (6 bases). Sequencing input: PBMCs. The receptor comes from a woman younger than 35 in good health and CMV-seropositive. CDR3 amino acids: CASSERTAQNTEAFF. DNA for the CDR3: TGTGCCAGCAGTGAACGGACAGCCCAGAACACTGAAGCTTTCTTT.